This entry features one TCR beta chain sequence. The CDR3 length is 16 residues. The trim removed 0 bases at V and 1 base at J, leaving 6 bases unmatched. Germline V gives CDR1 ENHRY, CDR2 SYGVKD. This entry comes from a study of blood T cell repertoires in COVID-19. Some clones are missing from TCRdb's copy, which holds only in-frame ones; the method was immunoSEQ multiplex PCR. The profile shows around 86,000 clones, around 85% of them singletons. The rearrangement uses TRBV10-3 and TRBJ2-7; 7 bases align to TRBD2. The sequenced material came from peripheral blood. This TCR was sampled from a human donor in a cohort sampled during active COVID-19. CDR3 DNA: TGTGCCATCAGTGAGTCGGGGGGGGGAGGTTCCTACGAGCAGTACTTC. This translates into CAISESGGGGSYEQYF.